Given below is one TCR beta chain in context. The target antigen is unknown. The PCR employed 60 Vbeta primers together with 13 Jbeta primers. Clones were read by immunoSEQ multiplex PCR, and TCRdb kept only the in-frame ones, dropping some. The table has roughly 140,000 clones, approximately 79% seen once. The record originates from a study of cytomegalovirus exposure and HLA in healthy donors. In germline, CDR1 is SGHRS, CDR2 YFSETQ. CDR3 length: 15 amino acids. Trimming took off 0 bases at V and 2 bases at J, with 12 bases between the two ends. The study, taken as a whole, reports: Excluded were some V segments that proved indistinguishable, including TRBV6-2 and TRBV6-3.

The TCR originated in a male donor in good health and CMV-seronegative. Sequenced material: PBMCs. The chain links TRBV5-1 to TRBJ2-7; TRBD1 might be the D (6 bases). Written as DNA, the CDR3 is TGCGCCAGCAGCTTGGTAGGACAGCCTACCTACGAGCAGTACTTC. Encoded protein: CASSLVGQPTYEQYF.